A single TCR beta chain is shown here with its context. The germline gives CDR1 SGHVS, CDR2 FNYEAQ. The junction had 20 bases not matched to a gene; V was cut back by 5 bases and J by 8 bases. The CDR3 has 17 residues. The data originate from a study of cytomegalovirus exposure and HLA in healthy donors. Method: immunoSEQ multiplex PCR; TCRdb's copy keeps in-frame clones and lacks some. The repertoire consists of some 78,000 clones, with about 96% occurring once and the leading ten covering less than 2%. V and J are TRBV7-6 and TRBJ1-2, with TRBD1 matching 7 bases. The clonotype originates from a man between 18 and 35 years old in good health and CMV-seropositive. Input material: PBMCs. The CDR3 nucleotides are TGTGCCAGCAGCCCCGTGACAGGGAGGCCCGGTTCTCGGGGCTACACCTTC. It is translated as CASSPVTGRPGSRGYTF.